Shown below are 23 T cell receptor beta chains from a single sample sequenced in a study of T cell repertoires in cytomegalovirus infection. These receptors lack a known antigen. TCRdb processed the reads anew with MiXCR; each CDR3 protein has one entry. The sample lists about 920,000 distinct CDR3 sequences; approximately 32% were seen once. The input for sequencing was cultured CD8+ T cells from PBMCs, taken from culture after CMV antigen stimulation. The receptor set was obtained from a human donor in good health (CMV status not recorded). Some clones in this sample may be carry-over from other donors' samples.

The V gene is TRBV20-1, the J gene TRBJ2-3; TRBD1 matches at 8 bases. The CDR3 sequence is 16 residues long. V lost 2 bases to trimming and J lost 2 bases; unmatched junction nucleotides: 9. Per germline, CDR1 DFQATT and CDR2 SNEGSKA (reference sequence). This CDR3 reads CSARYSGQEFTDTQYF. In nucleotides, the CDR3 is TGCAGTGCTAGATATTCGGGACAGGAATTCACAGATACGCAGTATTTT.

This clonotype was picked up a small number of times. The junction shows a germline mismatch at one end, possibly a read error. The chain employs TRBV14 and TRBJ1-1; perhaps TRBD1 as D (5 bases). Germline CDR1 SGHDN, CDR2 FVKESK. The CDR3 contains 14 residues. CDR3 DNA: TGTGCCAGCAGCGAAGACAGTGATTACACTGAAGCTTTCTTT. Its protein product is CASSEDSDYTEAFF.

V usage is TRBV27 and J usage is TRBJ2-7; 9 bases map to TRBD1. Per germline, CDR1 MNHEY and CDR2 SMNVEV (reference sequence). V lost 2 bases, J lost 3 bases, and 5 bases stayed unmatched. The CDR3 consists of 15 residues. This chain's CDR3 is CASSLTRDRVYEQYF. The DNA of the CDR3 is TGTGCCAGCAGTTTAACCCGGGACAGGGTCTACGAGCAGTACTTC.

This clonotype turned up a few times. The V call is TRBV12-3 or TRBV12-4, the J call TRBJ2-1, with D perhaps given as TRBD1 or TRBD2 (5 bases each). Deletions cut 0 bases from V and 5 bases from J, with 11 bases between. CDR3 length equals 15 residues. The CDR3 sequence is CASSLAPGTHNEQFF. DNA for the CDR3: TGTGCCAGCAGTTTAGCCCCCGGGACCCACAATGAGCAGTTCTTC.

This clonotype has more than one count but fewer than ten. The chain uses TRBV7-3 and TRBJ1-1; 9 nucleotides line up with TRBD1. CDR1 SGHTA and CDR2 FQGTGA come from the germline V gene. The CDR3 runs 14 residues. Losses at the gene ends were 5 bases for V and 11 bases for J; bases not matched to a gene: 12. Here the CDR3 reads CASSRGQGSGVAFF. CDR3 coding DNA: TGTGCCAGCAGCCGGGGACAGGGCAGTGGGGTGGCTTTCTTT.

This chain links TRBV5-6 with TRBJ2-7; TRBD2 matches at 13 bases. The CDR3 covers 19 residues. The ends lost 6 bases at V and 7 bases at J; junction bases unmatched: 22. Germline loops: CDR1 SGHDT, CDR2 YYEEEE. This CDR3 reads CASTIILGLAGVDLREQYF. CDR3 bases: TGTGCCAGCACCATAATTTTAGGACTAGCGGGGGTTGATCTACGGGAGCAGTACTTC.

With respect to this clonotype: A clone one base away is much larger, so this may be a read error. This chain connects TRBV7-3 to TRBJ1-1; D perhaps matches TRBD1 (5 bases). CDR3 length equals 17 residues. Germline CDR1 is SGHTA and CDR2 is FQGTGA. Trimming cost V 0 bases and J 3 bases, with 17 bases left between them. The CDR3 sequence is CASSLTGEGRVDTEAFF. The CDR3 DNA is TGTGCCAGCAGCTTAACCGGTGAGGGACGGGTAGACACTGAAGCTTTCTTT. Full variable domain (rest looked up from reference TRBV7-3 and TRBJ1-1): GAGVSQTPSNKVTEKGKYVELRCDPISGHTALYWYRQSLGQGPEFLIYFQGTGAADDSGLPNDRFFAVRPEGSVSTLKIQRTERGDSAVYLCASSLTGEGRVDTEAFFGQGTRLTVV.

There are a few counts of this clonotype. The rearrangement uses TRBV28 and TRBJ2-3, with D possibly being TRBD1 or TRBD2 (6 bases each). Trimming shortened V by 6 bases and J by 2 bases, and 15 bases separated the two germline ends. Germline V lookup: CDR1 MDHEN, CDR2 SYDVKM. This CDR3 is built from 15 residues. Here the CDR3 reads CASRSRGPYTDTQYF. The CDR3 DNA follows: TGTGCCAGCAGGTCCCGGGGGCCCTACACAGATACGCAGTATTTT.

This clonotype was counted only a few times. The chain combines TRBV7-2 with TRBJ1-1; no reliable D call. This CDR3 comprises 13 residues. Between the trimmed V and J ends, which lost 1 base and 6 bases, there was a span of 9 bases. Germline V gene lookup returns CDR1 SGHTA and CDR2 FQGNSA. The DNA of the CDR3 is TGTGCCAGCAGCTTAGGAGGGCTTCCTGAAGCTTTCTTT. Translating it yields CASSLGGLPEAFF.

This clonotype came up many times. The chain recombines TRBV7-2 with TRBJ2-5, with D uncertain. Looked up from germline, CDR1 is SGHTA and CDR2 is FQGNSA. Trimming cost V 1 base and J 4 bases, with 4 bases left between them. This CDR3 is 12 amino acids long. The CDR3 DNA follows: TGTGCCAGCAGCTTAGTACCAGAGACCCAGTACTTC. It specifies CASSLVPETQYF.

The sample holds a few counts of this clonotype. The chain joins TRBV7-3 to TRBJ2-3, with no clear D. This CDR3 spans 17 amino acids. Germline V gene data show CDR1 as SGHTA and CDR2 as FQGTGA. V dropped 0 bases and J dropped 2 bases, with 15 bases sitting between them. CDR3 DNA sequence: TGTGCCAGCAGCTTAACCTTAACCAATGGCTTCACAGATACGCAGTATTTT. Translated: CASSLTLTNGFTDTQYF.

This clonotype was seen a handful of times. This rearrangement joins TRBV29-1 to TRBJ2-1; no clear D gene. Trimming stripped 4 bases from V and 8 bases from J, with 18 bases between. Germline V CDR1 and CDR2: SQVTM, ANQGSEA. The CDR3 consists of 14 residues. CDR3 in DNA: TGCAGCGTTGTAACGGGTAACTTGCCCCATGAGCAGTTCTTC. Translation: CSVVTGNLPHEQFF.

A word on this clonotype: The conserved phenylalanine or tryptophan is not found at the CDR3 terminus, so this likely reflects a read error. No DNA is shown, since the ends of the CDR3 on it are uncertain; the CDR3 is the one TCRdb lists. The chain couples TRBV7-9 to TRBJ1-2; the DNA was not used to check the table's D call, TRBD1. Per the germline V gene, CDR1 is SEHNR and CDR2 is FQNEAQ (reference sequence). Ends included, the CDR3 has 16 residues. CDR3 amino acids: CASSWGGAGQDVWEHL.

This clonotype appeared many times. The chain uses TRBV7-2 and TRBJ2-7, with TRBD1 matching 8 bases. Trimming at V came to 5 bases and at J to 4 bases, leaving 7 bases not matched to a gene. The CDR3 extends over 14 amino acids. The germline CDR1 and CDR2 sequences are SGHTA and FQGNSA. The CDR3 coding sequence is TGTGCCAGCAGCCCTCCAGGGGGCCCTTACGAGCAGTACTTC. As protein: CASSPPGGPYEQYF.

Points on this clonotype: One base away lies a much larger clone, so this may be a sequencing read error. The V gene is TRBV7-6, the J gene TRBJ1-1, with D unresolved. V was cut by 4 bases and J by 1 base, with 10 bases left in between. This CDR3 comprises 14 residues. From germline, CDR1 is SGHVS and CDR2 FNYEAQ. This CDR3 reads CASSSGWWNTEAFF. The CDR3 DNA reads TGTGCCAGCAGCTCTGGATGGTGGAACACTGAAGCTTTCTTT.

CDR3 nucleotide sequence: TGTGCCAGCAGCTTAGCCAGGGGGTACGATGGCTACACCTTC. Its protein is CASSLARGYDGYTF. V usage is TRBV7-6 and J usage is TRBJ1-2; 7 bases are a match to TRBD1. The CDR3 has 14 amino acids. The junction had 4 bases not matched to a gene; V was cut back by 0 bases and J by 6 bases. CDR1 SGHVS and CDR2 FNYEAQ come from the germline V gene.

V usage is TRBV12-3 or TRBV12-4 and J usage is TRBJ2-5; TRBD2 matches at 9 bases. The V gene end was trimmed by 3 bases and the J gene end by 4 bases; junction bases not matched to a gene: 6. The CDR3 totals 15 residues. DNA for the CDR3: TGTGCCAGCAGTTTTGGCGGGGGGGCGACAGAGACCCAGTACTTC. Residues: CASSFGGGATETQYF.

The chain couples TRBV27 to TRBJ2-2, with TRBD2 matching 14 bases. With V trimmed by 2 bases and J by 0 bases, 8 bases remained unmatched. This CDR3 is built from 20 residues. Germline V gives CDR1 MNHEY, CDR2 SMNVEV (reference sequence). DNA of the CDR3: TGTGCCAGCAGTTTAAAACCCGGGACTAGCGGGGGCTCGAACACCGGGGAGCTGTTTTTT. Its protein product is CASSLKPGTSGGSNTGELFF.

The chain has TRBV7-9 and TRBJ2-5; TRBD2 matches 16 bases. The V gene's germline CDR1 is SEHNR and CDR2 FQNEAQ (reference sequence). CDR3 length: 16 residues. The J segment lost 6 bases and the V segment lost 5 bases, leaving 6 bases of the junction unmatched. Here the CDR3 DNA reads TGTGCCAGCAGCCCGGGACTAGCGGGGGGGCGACAGACCCAGTACTTC. Its translation: CASSPGLAGGRQTQYF.

The rearrangement uses TRBV7-6 and TRBJ2-7; D ambiguous. Germline V gene lookup returns CDR1 SGHVS and CDR2 FNYEAQ. The CDR3 runs to 15 residues. V shed 5 bases and J shed 2 bases, with 16 bases lying between them. The CDR3 nucleotides read TGTGCCAGCAGCCCAGATTCAGCAGGAGCCTACGAGCAGTACTTC. Translated: CASSPDSAGAYEQYF.

This clonotype was counted only a few times. The genes are TRBV10-3 and TRBJ2-2; 12 positions agree with TRBD2. Per germline, CDR1 ENHRY and CDR2 SYGVKD. This CDR3 region has 16 residues. Germline trimming cut 6 bases from V and 7 bases from J; bases unmatched to any gene: 9. The CDR3 is CAIRASGGEFIGELFF. For the CDR3, the DNA is TGTGCCATCAGGGCTAGCGGGGGGGAATTCATCGGGGAGCTGTTTTTT.

This clonotype was found a few times. J is TRBJ1-1 and V is TRBV6-5; no definite D call. The CDR3 extends over 14 amino acids. Trimming left V 8 bases short and J 1 base short, with 14 bases between. Looked up from germline, CDR1 is MNHEY and CDR2 is SVGAGI. In DNA, the CDR3 is TGTGCCAGCTGGATGGTGGAGGGGAACACTGAAGCTTTCTTT. It translates to CASWMVEGNTEAFF.

The rearrangement links TRBV4-2 to TRBJ2-3; 8 bases align to TRBD1. Per the germline V gene, CDR1 is LGHNA and CDR2 is YNFKEQ. This CDR3 is built from 14 residues. V trimming: 4 bases; J trimming: 6 bases; junction bases outside the gene matches: 6. This chain's CDR3 is CASSPGTGVDTQYF. The CDR3 DNA reads TGTGCCAGCAGCCCGGGGACAGGAGTGGATACGCAGTATTTT.